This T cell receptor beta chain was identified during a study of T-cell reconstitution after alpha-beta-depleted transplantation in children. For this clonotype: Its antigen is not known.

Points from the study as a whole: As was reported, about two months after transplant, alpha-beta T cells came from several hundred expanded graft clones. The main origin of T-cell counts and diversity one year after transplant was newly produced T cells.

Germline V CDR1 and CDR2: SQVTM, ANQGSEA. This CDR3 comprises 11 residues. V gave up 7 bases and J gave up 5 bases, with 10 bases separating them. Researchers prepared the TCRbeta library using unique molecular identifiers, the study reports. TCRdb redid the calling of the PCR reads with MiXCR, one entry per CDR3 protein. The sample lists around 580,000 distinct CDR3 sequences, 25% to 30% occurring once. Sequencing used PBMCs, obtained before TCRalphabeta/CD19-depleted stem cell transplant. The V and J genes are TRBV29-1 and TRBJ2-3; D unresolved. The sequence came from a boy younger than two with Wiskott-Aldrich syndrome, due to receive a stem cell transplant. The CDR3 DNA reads TGCAGCGCGGAAGCAGGAGATACGCAGTATTTT. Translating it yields CSAEAGDTQYF.